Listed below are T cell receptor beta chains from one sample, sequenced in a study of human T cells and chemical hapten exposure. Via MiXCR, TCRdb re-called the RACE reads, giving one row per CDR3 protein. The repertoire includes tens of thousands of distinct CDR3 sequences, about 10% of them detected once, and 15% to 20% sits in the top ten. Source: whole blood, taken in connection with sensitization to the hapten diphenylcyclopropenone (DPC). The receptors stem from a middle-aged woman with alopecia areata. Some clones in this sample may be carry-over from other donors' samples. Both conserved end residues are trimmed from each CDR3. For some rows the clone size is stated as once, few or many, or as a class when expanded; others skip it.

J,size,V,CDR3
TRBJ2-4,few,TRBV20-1,SANPPQAGGPVDIQY
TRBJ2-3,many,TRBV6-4,ASSDSRGGPDTQY
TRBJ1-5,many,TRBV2,ASSADSQGQPQH
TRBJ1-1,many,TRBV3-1,ASRIQGLNTEAF
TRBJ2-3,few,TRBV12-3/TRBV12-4,ASTRRSGPTDTQY
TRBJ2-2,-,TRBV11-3,ASSLETWELF
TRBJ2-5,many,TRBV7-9,ASSPWTDLIQETQY
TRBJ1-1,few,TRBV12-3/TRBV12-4,ASSFLAGLNTEAF
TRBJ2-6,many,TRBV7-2,ASSSAGANVLT
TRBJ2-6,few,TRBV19,ASSIRLGGANVLT
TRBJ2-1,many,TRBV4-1,ASSQDPSSSYNEQF
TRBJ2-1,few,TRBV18,ASSPEAGVSSYNEQF
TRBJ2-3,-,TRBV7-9,ASSLAQGGSDTQY
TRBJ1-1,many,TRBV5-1,ASSLRGQRLNTEAF
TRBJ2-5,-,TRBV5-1,ASSFSGGFQETQY
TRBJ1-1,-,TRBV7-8,ASSHSSLGTEAF
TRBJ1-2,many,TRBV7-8,ASSLAGITNYGYT
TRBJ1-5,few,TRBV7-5,ISVSEAEMGQGNHQPQH
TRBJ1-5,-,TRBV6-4,ASSYRTNNQPQH
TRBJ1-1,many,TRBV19,ASKSPGRGNTEAF
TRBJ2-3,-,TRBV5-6,ASSPTSGNTDTQY
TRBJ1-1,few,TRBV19,ASSHVGTEAF
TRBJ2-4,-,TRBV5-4,ASSTPPNNIQY
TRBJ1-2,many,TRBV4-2,ASSQGIQSNGYT
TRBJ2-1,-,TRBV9,ASSGLLRGALF
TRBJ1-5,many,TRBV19,AGAGRGNNQPQH
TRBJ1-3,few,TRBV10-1,ASSPRGTGNTIY
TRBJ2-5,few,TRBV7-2,ASRLDPGQQETQY
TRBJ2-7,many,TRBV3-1,ASSRGQGGWQY
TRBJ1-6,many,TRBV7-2,ASSPSDRSSVWGQVLPLH
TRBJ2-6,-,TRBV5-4,ASSQEDSSTSGANVLT